Following are 2 T cell receptor beta chains from one sample sequenced in a study of Graves' ophthalmopathy and Graves' hyperthyroidism. Amplifying from RNA transcripts, the study obtained TCR beta CDR3 regions. The first-round RT-PCR employed HTBI primers together with the Qiagen OneStep RT-PCR kit. A multiplex PCR was then performed as the second round. TCRdb fed the multiplex PCR reads into MiXCR, producing one record per CDR3 protein. The sample shows 350,000 or so distinct CDR3 sequences, about a sixth of them seen only once. The specimen sequenced was peripheral blood. Receptor source: an adult man with Graves' ophthalmopathy.

Regarding this clonotype: Possible read error: a much larger clone is one base away. The chain recombines TRBV30 with TRBJ2-2; no firm D call. CDR1 is GTSNPN and CDR2 is SVGIG in the germline V gene (reference sequence). V was shortened by 4 bases and J by 1 base, with 7 bases between the two germline ends. The CDR3 is 13 amino acids. CDR3 residues: CAWKSGNTGELFF. The CDR3 DNA follows: TGTGCCTGGAAATCAGGGAACACCGGGGAGCTGTTTTTT.

V and J are TRBV28 and TRBJ1-5; a possible D gene is TRBD1 (6 bases). The CDR3 runs to 12 residues. V lost 10 bases and J 5 bases, leaving 12 bases between the germline ends. Germline CDR1 MDHEN, CDR2 SYDVKM. The CDR3 region has the DNA TGTGCCACCAAACAGGGTTATCAGCCCCAGCATTTT. It encodes CATKQGYQPQHF.